The 26 T cell receptor beta chains below come from one sample, sequenced in a study of T cell responses to AZD1222 COVID-19 vaccine. Only in-frame clones appear in the TCRdb table, and some are missing; sequencing was by immunoSEQ multiplex PCR. Altogether about 84,000 clones are present, 75% to 90% being singletons, with the ten largest covering over 10%. Material: peripheral blood, obtained 28 days after the second AZD1222 dose. The receptors come from an adult who received the AZD1222 COVID-19 vaccine.

The chain recombines TRBV6-5 with TRBJ2-7; 7 bases match TRBD1. Per the germline V gene, CDR1 is MNHEY and CDR2 is SVGAGI. V lost 4 bases and J lost 6; bases outside the gene matches: 3. CDR3 size: 12 residues. CDR3 sequence (DNA): TGTGCCAGCAGTTTGACAGGGTCCGAGCAGTACGTC. Translating gives CASSLTGSEQYV.

The V call is TRBV9, the J call TRBJ1-3; D call uncertain. CDR3 length equals 14 residues. CDR1 and CDR2 from the germline V gene are SGDLS and YYNGEE. V was clipped by 6 bases and J by 2 bases, with 12 bases between them. The CDR3 protein is CASTTGYAGNTIYF. DNA for the CDR3: TGTGCCAGCACGACCGGGTATGCTGGAAACACCATATATTTT.

The V and J genes are TRBV7-3 and TRBJ1-3, with TRBD1 matching 7 bases. CDR1 is SGHTA, CDR2 FQGTGA, per germline. V dropped 5 bases and J dropped 0; count of bases not matched to a gene: 7. The CDR3 is 16 residues long. As DNA, the CDR3 is TGTGCCAGCAGCCCGACAGGGACCGCCTCTGGAAACACCATATATTTT. This sequence encodes CASSPTGTASGNTIYF. Full variable domain (remainder filled in from reference TRBV7-3 and TRBJ1-3): GAGVSQTPSNKVTEKGKYVELRCDPISGHTALYWYRQSLGQGPEFLIYFQGTGAADDSGLPNDRFFAVRPEGSVSTLKIQRTERGDSAVYLCASSPTGTASGNTIYFGEGSWLTVV.

The chain links TRBV7-9 to TRBJ1-1; the D gene is possibly TRBD1 (6 bases). Germline lookup yields CDR1 SEHNR and CDR2 FQNEAQ (reference sequence). V gave up 1 base and J gave up 5 bases, with 11 bases separating them. This CDR3 contains 14 residues. The CDR3 sequence is CASSLDSGATEAFF. CDR3 in DNA: TGTGCCAGCAGCTTAGATTCGGGGGCAACTGAAGCTTTCTTT. Complete variable domain (other parts from reference TRBV7-9 and TRBJ1-1): DTGVSQNPRHKITKRGQNVTFRCDPISEHNRLYWYRQTLGQGPEFLTYFQNEAQLEKSRLLSDRFSAERPKGSFSTLEIQRTEQGDSAMYLCASSLDSGATEAFFGQGTRLTVV.

The rearrangement joins TRBV10-3 to TRBJ2-3; D gene uncertain. Per the germline V gene, CDR1 is ENHRY and CDR2 is SYGVKD. The CDR3 has 12 residues. V was cut by 8 bases and J by 5 bases, with 11 bases left in between. CDR3 sequence: CAIYELGDTQYF. The DNA of the CDR3 is TGTGCCATCTATGAGTTGGGAGATACGCAGTATTTT.

The rearrangement joins TRBV6-2 or TRBV6-3 to TRBJ1-5, with 10 bases matching TRBD1. The CDR3 sequence is 15 residues long. Germline V gene data show CDR1 as MNHEY and CDR2 as SVGEGT. Losses at the gene ends were 6 bases for V and 5 bases for J; bases not matched to a gene: 7. CDR3 bases: TGTGCCAGCAGCGATTTGGGACAGGGGTATCAGCCCCAGCATTTT. This codes for CASSDLGQGYQPQHF.

The V gene is TRBV27, the J gene TRBJ2-2; 7 nucleotides match TRBD2. V lost 0 bases, J lost 4 bases, and 11 bases stayed unmatched. Germline V gene lookup returns CDR1 MNHEY and CDR2 SMNVEV (reference sequence). This CDR3 has 18 residues. The CDR3 DNA reads as TGTGCCAGCAGTTTATCCCCCCCTAGCGGAGGGATCACCGGGGAGCTGTTTTTT. Protein sequence: CASSLSPPSGGITGELFF.

This clone was found a few times. V is TRBV29-1 and J is TRBJ2-1; D is unresolved. Germline V gene lookup returns CDR1 SQVTM and CDR2 ANQGSEA. Trimming took off 0 bases at V and 3 bases at J, with 9 bases between the two ends. The CDR3 is made up of 14 amino acids. The CDR3 region is CSVEEGGDYNEQFF. DNA for the CDR3: TGCAGCGTTGAAGAGGGCGGAGACTACAATGAGCAGTTCTTC.

The rearrangement links TRBV7-9 to TRBJ1-2; D may be TRBD1 (6 bases). The CDR3 spans 12 residues. Trimming removed 3 bases from V and 6 bases from J, with 8 bases in between. Germline CDR1 and CDR2: SEHNR and FQNEAQ (reference sequence). The CDR3 nucleotides read TGTGCCAGCAGCTTCGGGGGCGATGGCTACACCTTC. The encoded protein is CASSFGGDGYTF.

V gene TRBV7-9 combines with J gene TRBJ2-7, with D tentatively TRBD2 (5 bases). The CDR3 loop spans 14 amino acids. V gave up 2 bases and J gave up 4 bases, with 12 bases separating them. Germline V gene sequence: CDR1 SEHNR, CDR2 FQNEAQ (reference sequence). The CDR3 DNA reads as TGTGCCAGCAGCTTAAACGGGAAGCCTTACGAGCAGTACTTC. Its protein is CASSLNGKPYEQYF.

V is TRBV19 and J is TRBJ2-3, with D unclear. Germline values: CDR1 LNHDA, CDR2 SQIVND (reference sequence). Trimming stripped 5 bases from V and 2 bases from J, with 14 bases between. CDR3 size: 15 residues. Here the CDR3 reads CASSQATPFTDTQYF. CDR3 DNA: TGTGCCAGTAGTCAGGCTACCCCATTCACAGATACGCAGTATTTT.

The chain couples TRBV6-5 to TRBJ1-2; D not certain. The germline V gene has CDR1 MNHEY and CDR2 SVGAGI. The CDR3 has 16 amino acids. Trimming cost V 2 bases and J 6 bases, with 19 bases left between them. DNA of the CDR3: TGTGCCAGCAGTTACGATCCTTCAGGAAAATTAGATGGCTACACCTTC. It yields the protein CASSYDPSGKLDGYTF.

V usage is TRBV7-9 and J usage is TRBJ1-3; no reliable D call. The germline V and J ends were trimmed by 1 base and 1 base, with 8 bases remaining between them. CDR1 is SEHNR and CDR2 is FQNEAQ in the germline V gene (reference sequence). This CDR3 is 15 amino acids long. The CDR3 is CASSLVTGSGNTIYF. As DNA, the CDR3 is TGTGCCAGCAGCTTAGTGACGGGTTCTGGAAACACCATATATTTT. The entire variable domain, with the rest obtained from reference TRBV7-9 and TRBJ1-3, is as follows: DTGVSQNPRHKITKRGQNVTFRCDPISEHNRLYWYRQTLGQGPEFLTYFQNEAQLEKSRLLSDRFSAERPKGSFSTLEIQRTEQGDSAMYLCASSLVTGSGNTIYFGEGSWLTVV.

The V call is TRBV13, the J call TRBJ1-6; D not resolved. The germline V gene has CDR1 PRHDT and CDR2 FYEKMQ (reference sequence). With 6 bases removed from V and 8 bases from J, the gap between germline ends came to 11 bases. The CDR3 is 13 residues long. CDR3 coding DNA: TGTGCCAGCAGTCACCGCGGGGATTCACCCCTCCACTTT. This gives the protein CASSHRGDSPLHF.

The V and J genes are TRBV28 and TRBJ1-2; no definite D call. V was pared by 2 bases and J by 8 bases, with 12 bases between. This CDR3 contains 13 residues. The germline CDR1 and CDR2 sequences are MDHEN and SYDVKM. The CDR3 coding sequence is TGTGCCAGCAGTTTAAGAATAAGTAGAGGCTACACCTTC. Translated: CASSLRISRGYTF.

The rearrangement links TRBV5-1 to TRBJ2-2, with 7 bases aligning to TRBD1. Germline V lookup: CDR1 SGHRS, CDR2 YFSETQ. CDR3 size: 14 residues. V lost 4 bases, J lost 7 bases, and 7 bases stayed unmatched. CDR3 DNA: TGCGCCAGCAGCCCCACAGGGGCGGGCGGGGAGCTGTTTTTT. Its protein is CASSPTGAGGELFF.

Notes on this clone: In the same sample, other DNA sequences code for this CDR3. J is TRBJ1-2 and V is TRBV7-2; 7 bases are a match to TRBD1. V lost 3 bases and J lost 2; bases outside the gene matches: 0. The CDR3 is made up of 13 amino acids. CDR1 is SGHTA and CDR2 is FQGNSA in the germline V gene. CDR3 amino acids: CASSLGQNYGYTF. The DNA of the CDR3 is TGTGCCAGCAGCTTGGGACAGAACTATGGCTACACCTTC.

This clone was found once. The chain uses TRBV29-1 and TRBJ2-5; 14 bases are shared with TRBD2. Germline V gene lookup returns CDR1 SQVTM and CDR2 ANQGSEA. The CDR3 spans 15 residues. After removal of 6 bases from V and 4 bases from J, the junction contained 7 bases not matched to a gene. The CDR3 reads CSVAGTSGGLETQYF. The CDR3 bases are TGCAGCGTCGCCGGGACTAGCGGGGGATTAGAGACCCAGTACTTC.

The V gene is TRBV19, the J gene TRBJ1-2; a possible D gene is TRBD1 (6 bases). The CDR3 is 13 residues long. The V gene lost 5 bases and the J gene lost 4 bases, with 11 bases spanning the gap. Germline V gene data show CDR1 as LNHDA and CDR2 as SQIVND (reference sequence). DNA for the CDR3: TGTGCCAGTAGTCTACAGGGTTTCTATGGCTACACCTTC. This gives the protein CASSLQGFYGYTF.

This clone has a single count. This rearrangement joins TRBV6-1 to TRBJ1-2; 9 bases fit TRBD1. In germline, CDR1 is MNHNS, CDR2 SASEGT. Germline trimming cut 2 bases from V and 2 bases from J; bases unmatched to any gene: 12. This CDR3 has 18 residues. CDR3 loop: CASSELGQGLNTNYGYTF. The CDR3 DNA sequence: TGTGCCAGCAGTGAACTGGGACAGGGCCTCAATACCAACTATGGCTACACCTTC.

The rearrangement links TRBV19 to TRBJ2-5, with 9 nucleotides matching TRBD2. The length of the CDR3 is 13 residues. Germline assignment: CDR1 LNHDA and CDR2 SQIVND (reference sequence). J was trimmed by 6 bases and V by 5 bases; bases with no gene match: 4. CDR3 sequence reads: CASSAGTSKTQYF. The CDR3 nucleotides read TGTGCCAGTAGTGCCGGGACTAGCAAGACCCAGTACTTC.

The chain combines TRBV6-2 or TRBV6-3 with TRBJ2-7; no reliable D call. V lost 6 bases to trimming and J lost 5 bases, with 17 bases between them. This CDR3 has 14 residues. From germline, CDR1 is MNHEY and CDR2 SVGEGT. In nucleotides, the CDR3 is TGTGCCAGCAGGCCTGACGGTGCAGGCCACGAGCAGTACGTC. Amino acid sequence: CASRPDGAGHEQYV.

V usage is TRBV7-9 and J usage is TRBJ2-7; 8 nucleotides agree with TRBD2. CDR1 and CDR2 (germline): SEHNR, FQNEAQ (reference sequence). V shed 2 bases, J shed 5 bases, and the junction held 5 bases outside the gene matches. The CDR3 has 14 amino acids. CDR3 in amino acids: CASSLREGLNEQYF. The CDR3 region has the DNA TGTGCCAGCAGCTTACGGGAGGGACTCAACGAGCAGTACTTC. Using reference TRBV7-9 and TRBJ2-7 for the parts outside the CDR3, the full variable domain is DTGVSQNPRHKITKRGQNVTFRCDPISEHNRLYWYRQTLGQGPEFLTYFQNEAQLEKSRLLSDRFSAERPKGSFSTLEIQRTEQGDSAMYLCASSLREGLNEQYFGPGTRLTVT.

The rearrangement uses TRBV6-6 and TRBJ1-1; D possibly corresponds to TRBD1 (5 bases). CDR3 length: 14 residues. With 7 bases removed from V and 1 base from J, the gap between germline ends came to 13 bases. Germline CDR1 MNHNY, CDR2 SVGAGI (reference sequence). The CDR3 reads CASKLGEANTEAFF. The DNA for the CDR3 is TGTGCCAGCAAATTAGGGGAAGCGAACACTGAAGCTTTCTTT.

Here the CDR3 DNA reads TGTGCCAGCAGTTTTCAGGGGGCTGAAAAACTGTTTTTT. Translating it yields CASSFQGAEKLFF. This chain uses TRBV28 with TRBJ1-4; 8 bases agree with TRBD1. V gave up 3 bases and J gave up 7 bases; unmatched junction bases: 1. Germline V gives CDR1 MDHEN, CDR2 SYDVKM. The CDR3 runs 13 residues.

This rearrangement joins TRBV18 to TRBJ1-1, with D possibly TRBD1 on 6 matching bases. CDR3 size: 13 residues. The V gene's germline CDR1 is KGHSH and CDR2 LQKENI. Between the trimmed V and J ends, which lost 5 bases and 5 bases, there was a span of 12 bases. The CDR3 DNA follows: TGTGCCAGCTCAAACAGGGTTGGGACTGAAGCTTTCTTT. Encoded protein: CASSNRVGTEAFF. Based on the CDR3 plus reference TRBV18 and TRBJ1-1, the full variable domain is NAGVMQNPRHLVRRRGQEARLRCSPMKGHSHVYWYRQLPEEGLKFMVYLQKENIIDESGMPKERFSAEFPKEGPSILRIQQVVRGDSAAYFCASSNRVGTEAFFGQGTRLTVV.